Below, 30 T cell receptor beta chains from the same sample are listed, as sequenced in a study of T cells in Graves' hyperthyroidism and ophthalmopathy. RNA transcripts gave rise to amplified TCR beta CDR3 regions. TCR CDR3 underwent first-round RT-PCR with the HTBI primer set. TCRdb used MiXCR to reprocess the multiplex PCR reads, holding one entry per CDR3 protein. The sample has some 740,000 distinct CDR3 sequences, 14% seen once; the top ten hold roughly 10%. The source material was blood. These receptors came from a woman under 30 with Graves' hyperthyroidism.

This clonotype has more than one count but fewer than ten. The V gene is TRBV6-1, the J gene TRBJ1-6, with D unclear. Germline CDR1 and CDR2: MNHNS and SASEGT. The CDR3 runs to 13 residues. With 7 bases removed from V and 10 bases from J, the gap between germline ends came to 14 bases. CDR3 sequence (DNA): TGTGCCAGCAATCTCGACAAGGGCTCACCCCTCCACTTT. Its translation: CASNLDKGSPLHF.

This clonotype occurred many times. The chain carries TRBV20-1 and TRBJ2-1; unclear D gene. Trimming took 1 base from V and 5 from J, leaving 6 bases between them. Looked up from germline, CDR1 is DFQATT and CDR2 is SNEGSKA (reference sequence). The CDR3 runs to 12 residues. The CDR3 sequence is CSARVGNNEQFF. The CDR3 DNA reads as TGCAGTGCTAGAGTAGGGAACAATGAGCAGTTCTTC.

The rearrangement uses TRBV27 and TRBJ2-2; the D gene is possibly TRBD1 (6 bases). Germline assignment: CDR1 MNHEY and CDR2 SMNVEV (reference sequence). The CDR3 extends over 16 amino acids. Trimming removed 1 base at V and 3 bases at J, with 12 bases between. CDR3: CASSLLIGGYTGELFF. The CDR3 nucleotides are TGTGCCAGCAGTTTATTAATTGGGGGCTACACCGGGGAGCTGTTTTTT.

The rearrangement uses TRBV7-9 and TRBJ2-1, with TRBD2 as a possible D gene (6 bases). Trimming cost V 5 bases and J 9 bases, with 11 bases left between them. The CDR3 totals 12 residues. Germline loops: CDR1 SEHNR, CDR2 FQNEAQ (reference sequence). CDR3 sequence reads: CASSTTSLEQFF. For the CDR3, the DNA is TGTGCCAGCAGCACGACTAGTCTTGAGCAGTTCTTC.

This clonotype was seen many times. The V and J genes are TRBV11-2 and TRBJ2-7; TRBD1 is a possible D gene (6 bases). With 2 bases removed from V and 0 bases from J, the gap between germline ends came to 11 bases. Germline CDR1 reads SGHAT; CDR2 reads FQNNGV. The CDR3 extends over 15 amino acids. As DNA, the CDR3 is TGTGCCAGCAGCTTAAGGGCAGGGGACTCCTACGAGCAGTACTTC. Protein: CASSLRAGDSYEQYF.

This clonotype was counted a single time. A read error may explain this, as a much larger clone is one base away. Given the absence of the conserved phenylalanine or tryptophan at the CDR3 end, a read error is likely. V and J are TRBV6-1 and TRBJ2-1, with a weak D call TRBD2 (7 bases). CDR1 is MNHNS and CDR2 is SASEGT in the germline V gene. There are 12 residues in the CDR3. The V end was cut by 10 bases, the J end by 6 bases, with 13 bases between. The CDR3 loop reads CAMKGGRNEQFL. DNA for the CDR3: TGTGCCATGAAGGGGGGGCGCAATGAGCAGTTCCTC.

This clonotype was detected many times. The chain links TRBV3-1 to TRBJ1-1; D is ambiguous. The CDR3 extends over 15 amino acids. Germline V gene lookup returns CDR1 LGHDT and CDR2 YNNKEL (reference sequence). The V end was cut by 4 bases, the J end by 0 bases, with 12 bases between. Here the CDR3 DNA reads TGTGCCAGCAGCCCGCTAAGCATTATGAACACTGAAGCTTTCTTT. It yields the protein CASSPLSIMNTEAFF. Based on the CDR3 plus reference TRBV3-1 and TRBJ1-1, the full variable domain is DTAVSQTPKYLVTQMGNDKSIKCEQNLGHDTMYWYKQDSKKFLKIMFSYNNKELIINETVPNRFSPKSPDKAHLNLHINSLELGDSAVYFCASSPLSIMNTEAFFGQGTRLTVV.

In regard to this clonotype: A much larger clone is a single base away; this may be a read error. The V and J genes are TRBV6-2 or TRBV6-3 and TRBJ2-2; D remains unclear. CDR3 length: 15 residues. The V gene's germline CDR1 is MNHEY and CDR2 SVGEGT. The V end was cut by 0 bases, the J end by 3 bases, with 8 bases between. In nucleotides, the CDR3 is TGTGCCAGCAGTTACTCCGCAAAGCACACCGGGGAGCTGTTTTTT. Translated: CASSYSAKHTGELFF.

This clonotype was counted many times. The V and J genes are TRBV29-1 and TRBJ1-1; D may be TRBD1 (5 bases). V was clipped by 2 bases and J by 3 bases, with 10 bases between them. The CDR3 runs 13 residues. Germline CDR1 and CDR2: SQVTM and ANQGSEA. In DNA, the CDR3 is TGCAGCGTTGAATGGGACCCGGACACTGAAGCTTTCTTT. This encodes CSVEWDPDTEAFF.

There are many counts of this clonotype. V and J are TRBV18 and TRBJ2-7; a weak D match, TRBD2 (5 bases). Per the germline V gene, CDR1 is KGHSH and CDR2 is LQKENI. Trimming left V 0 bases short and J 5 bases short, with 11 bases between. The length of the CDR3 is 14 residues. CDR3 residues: CASSPPPGGHEQYF. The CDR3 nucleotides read TGTGCCAGCTCACCACCCCCCGGAGGCCACGAGCAGTACTTC.

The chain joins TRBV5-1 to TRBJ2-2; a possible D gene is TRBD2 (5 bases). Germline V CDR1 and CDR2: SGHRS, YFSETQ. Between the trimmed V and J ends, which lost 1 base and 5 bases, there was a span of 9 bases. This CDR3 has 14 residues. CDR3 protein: CASSLTGWTGELFF. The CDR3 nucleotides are TGCGCCAGCAGCTTGACGGGGTGGACCGGGGAGCTGTTTTTT.

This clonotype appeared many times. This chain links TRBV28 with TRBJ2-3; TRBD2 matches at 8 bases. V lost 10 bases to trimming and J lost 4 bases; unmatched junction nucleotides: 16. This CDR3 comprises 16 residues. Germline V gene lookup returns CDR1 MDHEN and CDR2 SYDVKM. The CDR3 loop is CATAFSSGSLADTQYF. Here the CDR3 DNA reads TGTGCCACCGCGTTCAGCAGCGGGAGTCTAGCAGATACGCAGTATTTT.

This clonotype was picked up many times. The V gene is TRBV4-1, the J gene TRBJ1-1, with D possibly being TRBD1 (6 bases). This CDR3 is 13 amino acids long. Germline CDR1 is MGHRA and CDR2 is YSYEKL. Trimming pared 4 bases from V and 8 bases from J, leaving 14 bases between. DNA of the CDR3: TGCGCCAGCAGCCGGGAGGTGGGGACAGAAGCTTTCTTT. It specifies CASSREVGTEAFF.

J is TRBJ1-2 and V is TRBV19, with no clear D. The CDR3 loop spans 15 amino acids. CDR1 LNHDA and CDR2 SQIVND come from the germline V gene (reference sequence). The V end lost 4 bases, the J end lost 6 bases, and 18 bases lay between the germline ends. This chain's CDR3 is CASSTPGLLPDGYTF. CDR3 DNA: TGTGCCAGTAGTACCCCTGGTCTCCTACCGGATGGCTACACCTTC.

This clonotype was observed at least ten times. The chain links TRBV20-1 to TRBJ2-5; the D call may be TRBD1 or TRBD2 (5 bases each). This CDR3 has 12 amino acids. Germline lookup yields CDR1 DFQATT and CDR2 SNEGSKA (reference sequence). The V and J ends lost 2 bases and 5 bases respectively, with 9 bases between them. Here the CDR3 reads CSARSGDETQYF. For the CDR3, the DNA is TGCAGTGCTAGATCCGGGGACGAGACCCAGTACTTC.

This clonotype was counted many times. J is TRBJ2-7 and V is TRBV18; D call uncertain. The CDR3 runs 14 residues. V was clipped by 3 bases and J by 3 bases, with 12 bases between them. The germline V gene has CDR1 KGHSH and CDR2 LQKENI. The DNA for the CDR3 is TGTGCCAGCTCACCCCTTGGTGGGGACTACGAGCAGTACTTC. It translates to CASSPLGGDYEQYF.

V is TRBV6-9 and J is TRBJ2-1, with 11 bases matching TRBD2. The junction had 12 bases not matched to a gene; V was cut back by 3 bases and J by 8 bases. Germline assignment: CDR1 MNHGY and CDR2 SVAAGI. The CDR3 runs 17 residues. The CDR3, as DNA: TGTGCCAGCAGTTACTCGAAAACTAGCGGGAGTTGGGATGAGCAGTTCTTC. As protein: CASSYSKTSGSWDEQFF.

This CDR3 reads CSARDRLNTAYNSPLHF. The CDR3 DNA reads as TGCAGTGCTAGAGATCGCCTAAATACCGCGTATAATTCACCCCTCCACTTT. The V and J genes are TRBV20-1 and TRBJ1-6, with D unclear. The CDR3 is 17 amino acids. Per germline, CDR1 DFQATT and CDR2 SNEGSKA (reference sequence). The ends were cut back, 0 bases at V and 4 bases at J, with 16 bases in the middle.

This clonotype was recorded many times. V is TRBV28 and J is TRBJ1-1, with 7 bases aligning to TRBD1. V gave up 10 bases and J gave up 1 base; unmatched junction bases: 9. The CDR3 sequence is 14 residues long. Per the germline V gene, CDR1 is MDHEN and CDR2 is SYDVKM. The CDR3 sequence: CATQGVRWNTEAFF. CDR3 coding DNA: TGTGCCACCCAGGGGGTACGTTGGAACACTGAAGCTTTCTTT.

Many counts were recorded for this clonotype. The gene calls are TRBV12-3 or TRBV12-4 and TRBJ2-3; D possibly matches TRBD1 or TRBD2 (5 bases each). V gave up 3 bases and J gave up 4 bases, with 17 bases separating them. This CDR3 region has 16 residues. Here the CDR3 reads CASSLPEGPGADTQYF. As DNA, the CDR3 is TGTGCCAGCAGTTTGCCCGAGGGACCCGGCGCAGATACGCAGTATTTT.

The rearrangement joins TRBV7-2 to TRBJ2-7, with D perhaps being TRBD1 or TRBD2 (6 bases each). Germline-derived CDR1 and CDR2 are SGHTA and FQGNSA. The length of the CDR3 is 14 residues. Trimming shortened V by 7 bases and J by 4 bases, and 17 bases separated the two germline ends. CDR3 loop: CASTPEGGRYEQYF. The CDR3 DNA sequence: TGTGCCAGCACCCCGGAAGGGGGGCGGTACGAGCAGTACTTC.

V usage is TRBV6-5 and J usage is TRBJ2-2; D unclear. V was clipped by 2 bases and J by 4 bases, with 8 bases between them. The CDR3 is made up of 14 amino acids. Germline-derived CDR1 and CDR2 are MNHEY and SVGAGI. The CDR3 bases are TGTGCCAGCAGTTACCTACAGATCACCGGGGAGCTGTTTTTT. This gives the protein CASSYLQITGELFF.

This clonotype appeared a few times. The CDR3 reads CASWTGGVNSPLHF. CDR3 DNA sequence: TGTGCCAGCTGGACAGGAGGAGTTAATTCACCCCTCCACTTT. The genes are TRBV6-1 and TRBJ1-6, with 7 bases fitting TRBD1. Germline CDR1 and CDR2: MNHNS and SASEGT. This CDR3 contains 14 residues. V was pared by 8 bases and J by 6 bases, with 7 bases of the junction left unmatched.

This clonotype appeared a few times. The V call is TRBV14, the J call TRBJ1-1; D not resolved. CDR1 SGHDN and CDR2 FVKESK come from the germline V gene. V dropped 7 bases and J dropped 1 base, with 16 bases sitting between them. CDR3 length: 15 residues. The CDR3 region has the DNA TGTGCCAGCAAAACGCTAAACTCGGGGAACACTGAAGCTTTCTTT. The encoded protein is CASKTLNSGNTEAFF. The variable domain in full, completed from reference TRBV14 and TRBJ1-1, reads EAGVTQFPSHSVIEKGQTVTLRCDPISGHDNLYWYRRVMGKEIKFLLHFVKESKQDESGMPNNRFLAERTGGTYSTLKVQPAELEDSGVYFCASKTLNSGNTEAFFGQGTRLTVV.

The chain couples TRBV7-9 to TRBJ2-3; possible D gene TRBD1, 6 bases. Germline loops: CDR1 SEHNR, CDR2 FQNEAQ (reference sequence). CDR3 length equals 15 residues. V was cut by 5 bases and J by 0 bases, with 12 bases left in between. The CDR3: CASSRRTASTDTQYF. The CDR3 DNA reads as TGTGCCAGCAGCCGAAGGACAGCTAGCACAGATACGCAGTATTTT.

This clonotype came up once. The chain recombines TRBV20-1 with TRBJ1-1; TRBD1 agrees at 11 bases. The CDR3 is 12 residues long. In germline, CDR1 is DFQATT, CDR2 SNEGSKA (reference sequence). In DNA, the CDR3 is TGCAGGCCGGGACAGGGGGACACTGAAGCTTTCTTT. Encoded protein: CRPGQGDTEAFF.

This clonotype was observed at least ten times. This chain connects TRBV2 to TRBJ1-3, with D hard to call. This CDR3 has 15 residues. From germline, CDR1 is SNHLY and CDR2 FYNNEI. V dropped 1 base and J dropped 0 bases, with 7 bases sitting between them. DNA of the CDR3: TGTGCCAGCAGTGAAGAGATTCTCTCTGGAAACACCATATATTTT. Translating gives CASSEEILSGNTIYF. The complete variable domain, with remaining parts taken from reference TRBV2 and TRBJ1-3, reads EPEVTQTPSHQVTQMGQEVILRCVPISNHLYFYWYRQILGQKVEFLVSFYNNEISEKSEIFDDQFSVERPDGSNFTLKIRSTKLEDSAMYFCASSEEILSGNTIYFGEGSWLTVV.

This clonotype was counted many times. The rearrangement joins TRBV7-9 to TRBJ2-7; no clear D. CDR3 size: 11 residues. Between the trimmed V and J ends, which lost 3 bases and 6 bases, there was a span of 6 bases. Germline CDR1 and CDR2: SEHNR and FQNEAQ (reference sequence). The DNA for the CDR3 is TGTGCCAGCAGCTTGAAAGTCGAGCAGTACTTC. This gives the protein CASSLKVEQYF.

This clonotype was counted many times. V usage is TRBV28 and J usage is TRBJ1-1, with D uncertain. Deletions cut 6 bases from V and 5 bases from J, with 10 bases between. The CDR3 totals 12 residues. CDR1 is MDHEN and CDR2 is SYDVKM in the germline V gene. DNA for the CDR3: TGTGCCAGCAGCAAGGTGGCTACTGAAGCTTTCTTT. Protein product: CASSKVATEAFF.

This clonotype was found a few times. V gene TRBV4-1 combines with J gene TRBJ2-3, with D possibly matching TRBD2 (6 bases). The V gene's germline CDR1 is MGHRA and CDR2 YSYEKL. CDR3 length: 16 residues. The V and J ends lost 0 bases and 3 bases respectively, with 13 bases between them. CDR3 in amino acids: CASSQDGSGVTDTQYF. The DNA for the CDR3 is TGCGCCAGCAGCCAAGATGGATCGGGGGTGACAGATACGCAGTATTTT.